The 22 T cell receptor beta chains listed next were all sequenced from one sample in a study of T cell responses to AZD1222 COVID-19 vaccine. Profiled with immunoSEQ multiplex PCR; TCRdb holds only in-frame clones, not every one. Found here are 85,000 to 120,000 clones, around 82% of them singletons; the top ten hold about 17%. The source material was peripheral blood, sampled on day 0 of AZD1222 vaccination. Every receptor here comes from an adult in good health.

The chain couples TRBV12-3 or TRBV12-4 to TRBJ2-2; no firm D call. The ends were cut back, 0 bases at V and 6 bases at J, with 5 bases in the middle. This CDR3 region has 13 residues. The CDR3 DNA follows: TGTGCCAGCAGTTTAGCTAAACCCGGGGAGCTGTTTTTT. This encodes CASSLAKPGELFF.

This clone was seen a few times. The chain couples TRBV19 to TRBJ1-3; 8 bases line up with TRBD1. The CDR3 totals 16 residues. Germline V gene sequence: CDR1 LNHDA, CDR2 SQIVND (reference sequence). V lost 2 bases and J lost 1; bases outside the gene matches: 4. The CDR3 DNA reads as TGTGCCAGTAGTATAATACAGGGGGTTTCTGGAAACACCATATATTTT. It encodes CASSIIQGVSGNTIYF.

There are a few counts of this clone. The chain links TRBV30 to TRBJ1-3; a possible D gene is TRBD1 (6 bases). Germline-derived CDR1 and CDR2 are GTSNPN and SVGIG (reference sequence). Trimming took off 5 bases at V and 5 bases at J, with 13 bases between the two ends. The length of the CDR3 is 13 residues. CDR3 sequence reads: CAWAEGVRNTIYF. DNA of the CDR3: TGTGCCTGGGCGGAGGGGGTTAGAAACACCATATATTTT. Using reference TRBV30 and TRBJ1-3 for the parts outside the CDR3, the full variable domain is SQTIHQWPATLVQPVGSPLSLECTVEGTSNPNLYWYRQAAGRGLQLLFYSVGIGQISSEVPQNLSASRPQDRQFILSSKKLLLSDSGFYLCAWAEGVRNTIYFGEGSWLTVV.

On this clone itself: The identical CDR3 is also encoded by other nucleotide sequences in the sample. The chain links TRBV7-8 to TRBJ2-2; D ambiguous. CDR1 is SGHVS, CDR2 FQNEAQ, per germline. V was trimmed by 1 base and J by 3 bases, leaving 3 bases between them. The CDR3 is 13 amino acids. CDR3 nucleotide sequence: TGTGCCAGCAGCTTAGTAGACACCGGGGAGCTGTTTTTT. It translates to CASSLVDTGELFF.

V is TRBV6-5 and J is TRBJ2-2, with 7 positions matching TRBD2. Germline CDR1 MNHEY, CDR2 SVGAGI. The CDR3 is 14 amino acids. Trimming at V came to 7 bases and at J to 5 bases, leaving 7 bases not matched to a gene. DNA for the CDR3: TGTGCCAGCAAGGAGGGAGGGCCGACCGGGGAGCTGTTTTTT. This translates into CASKEGGPTGELFF.

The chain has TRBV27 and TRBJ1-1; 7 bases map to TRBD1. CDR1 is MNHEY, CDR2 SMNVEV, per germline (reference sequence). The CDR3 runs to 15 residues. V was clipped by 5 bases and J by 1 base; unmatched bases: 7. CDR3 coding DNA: TGTGCCAGCAGTCCGGGACAGCCTGGGAACACTGAAGCTTTCTTT. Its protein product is CASSPGQPGNTEAFF.

CDR3 sequence reads: CASSLSLGRALSTDTQYF. The CDR3 nucleotides are TGTGCCAGCAGTCTGAGCTTGGGGAGGGCGCTGAGCACAGATACGCAGTATTTT. This chain links TRBV7-2 with TRBJ2-3, with TRBD2 identical over 7 bases. J gave up 0 bases and V 6 bases, and 15 bases lay outside the gene matches. The CDR3 covers 18 residues. Per germline, CDR1 SGHTA and CDR2 FQGNSA.

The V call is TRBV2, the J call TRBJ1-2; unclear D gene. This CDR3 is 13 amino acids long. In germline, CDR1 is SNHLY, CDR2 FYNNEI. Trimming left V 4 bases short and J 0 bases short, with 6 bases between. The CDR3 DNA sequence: TGTGCCAGCAGTGGTCACACTAACTATGGCTACACCTTC. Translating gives CASSGHTNYGYTF.

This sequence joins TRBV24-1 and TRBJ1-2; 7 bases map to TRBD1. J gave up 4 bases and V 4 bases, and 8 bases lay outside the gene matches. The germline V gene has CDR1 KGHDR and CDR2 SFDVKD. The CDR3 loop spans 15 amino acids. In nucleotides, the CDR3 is TGTGCCACCAGTGAGACAGGGCGCGACTCCTATGGCTACACCTTC. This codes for CATSETGRDSYGYTF.

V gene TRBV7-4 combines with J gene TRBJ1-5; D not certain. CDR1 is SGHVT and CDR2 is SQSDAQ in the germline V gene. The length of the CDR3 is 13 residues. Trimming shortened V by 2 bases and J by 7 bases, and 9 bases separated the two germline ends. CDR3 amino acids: CASSLMGVQPQHF. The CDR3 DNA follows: TGTGCCAGCAGCTTAATGGGTGTACAGCCCCAGCATTTT.

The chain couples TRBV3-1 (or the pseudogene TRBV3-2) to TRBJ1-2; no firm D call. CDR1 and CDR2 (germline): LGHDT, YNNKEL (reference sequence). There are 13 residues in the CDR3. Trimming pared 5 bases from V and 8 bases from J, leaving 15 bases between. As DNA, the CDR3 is TGTGCCAGCAGCGGGAGGGAATCAAGCGGCTACACCTTC. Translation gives CASSGRESSGYTF.

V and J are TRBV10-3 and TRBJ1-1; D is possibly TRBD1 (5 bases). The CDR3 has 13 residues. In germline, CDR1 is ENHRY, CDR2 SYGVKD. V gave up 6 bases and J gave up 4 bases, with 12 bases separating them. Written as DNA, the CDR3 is TGTGCCATCAGAACAGGAGCCGGCACTGAAGCTTTCTTT. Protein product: CAIRTGAGTEAFF.

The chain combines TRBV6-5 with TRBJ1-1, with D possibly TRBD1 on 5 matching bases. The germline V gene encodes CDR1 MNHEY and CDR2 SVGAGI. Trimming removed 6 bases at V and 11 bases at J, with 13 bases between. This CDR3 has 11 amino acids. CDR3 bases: TGTGCCAGCAGCTGGGACGGCTCGGCTTTCTTT. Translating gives CASSWDGSAFF.

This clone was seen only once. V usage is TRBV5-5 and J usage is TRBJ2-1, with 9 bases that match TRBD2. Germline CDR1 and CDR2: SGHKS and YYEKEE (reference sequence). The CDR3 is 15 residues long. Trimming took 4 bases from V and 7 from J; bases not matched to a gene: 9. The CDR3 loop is CASSPAGTSRNEQFF. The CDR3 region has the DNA TGTGCCAGCAGCCCAGCCGGGACTAGCAGGAATGAGCAGTTCTTC.

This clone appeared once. The chain's CDR3 is CSVDRQSNTEAFF. CDR3 in DNA: TGCAGCGTTGACAGACAGTCGAACACTGAAGCTTTCTTT. The rearrangement joins TRBV29-1 to TRBJ1-1; a weak D match, TRBD1 (5 bases). Per the germline V gene, CDR1 is SQVTM and CDR2 is ANQGSEA. V shed 3 bases and J shed 1 base, with 9 bases lying between them. This CDR3 has 13 residues.

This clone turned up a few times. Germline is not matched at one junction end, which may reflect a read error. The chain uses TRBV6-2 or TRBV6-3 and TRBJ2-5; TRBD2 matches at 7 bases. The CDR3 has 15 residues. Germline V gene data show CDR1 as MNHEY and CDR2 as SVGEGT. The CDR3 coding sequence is TGTGCCAGCAGTAACTCCCCGGGACTACAAGAGACCCAGTACTTC. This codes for CASSNSPGLQETQYF.

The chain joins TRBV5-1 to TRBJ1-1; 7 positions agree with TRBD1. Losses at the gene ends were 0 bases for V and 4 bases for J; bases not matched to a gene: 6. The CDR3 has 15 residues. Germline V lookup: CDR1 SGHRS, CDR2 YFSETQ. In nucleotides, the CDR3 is TGCGCCAGCAGCTTGGGGACAGGTTGGGCCACTGAAGCTTTCTTT. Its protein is CASSLGTGWATEAFF.

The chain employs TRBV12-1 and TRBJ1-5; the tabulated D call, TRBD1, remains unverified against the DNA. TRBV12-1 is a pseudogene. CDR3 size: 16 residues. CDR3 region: CASSFEGTGVDQPQHF. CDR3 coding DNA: TGTGCCAGCAGCTTTGAAGGGACAGGGGTGGATCAGCCCCAGCATTTT.

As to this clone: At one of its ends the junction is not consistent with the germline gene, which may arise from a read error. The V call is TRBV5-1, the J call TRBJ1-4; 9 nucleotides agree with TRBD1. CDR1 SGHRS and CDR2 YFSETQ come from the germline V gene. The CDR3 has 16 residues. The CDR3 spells CPSSLGGTGPSEKLFF. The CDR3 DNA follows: TGCCCCAGCAGCTTGGGGGGGACAGGGCCTTCTGAAAAACTGTTTTTT.

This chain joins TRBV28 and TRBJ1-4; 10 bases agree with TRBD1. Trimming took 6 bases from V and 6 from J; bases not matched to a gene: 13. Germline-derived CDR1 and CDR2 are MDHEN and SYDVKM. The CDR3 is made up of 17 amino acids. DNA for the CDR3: TGTGCCAGCAGGGCAGCATCCGCGGGACAGGGGTATGAAAAACTGTTTTTT. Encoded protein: CASRAASAGQGYEKLFF.

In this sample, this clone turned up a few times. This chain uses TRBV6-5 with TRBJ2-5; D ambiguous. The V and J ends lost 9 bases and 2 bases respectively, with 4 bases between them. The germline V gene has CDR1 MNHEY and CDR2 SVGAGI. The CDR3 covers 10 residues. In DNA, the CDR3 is TGTGCCAGTCTACAAGAGACCCAGTACTTC. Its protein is CASLQETQYF.

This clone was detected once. The CDR3 coding sequence is TGCAGTGCTAGTAGCGGATCTAGAAATACGCAGTATTTT. The encoded protein is CSASSGSRNTQYF. V usage is TRBV20-1 and J usage is TRBJ2-3, with TRBD2 as a possible D gene (6 bases). The CDR3 totals 13 residues. Trimming took off 3 bases at V and 7 bases at J, with 14 bases between the two ends. From germline, CDR1 is DFQATT and CDR2 SNEGSKA (reference sequence).